The clone carrying this TCR beta chain appeared many times. Its antigen remains unknown. This entry belongs to a study of read filtering for tumor transcriptome and immune sequencing. Findings and limits, study-wide: Single-read clonotypes: roughly four fifths of IR-seq clonotypes (roughly 3.2% of reads), about 75% of RNA-seq clonotypes (under 50% of reads). This fraction held mixed bone marrow immune cells after CD138-negative sorting.

The CDR3 totals 11 residues. Germline CDR1 SGHTA, CDR2 FQGNSA. V was clipped by 6 bases and J by 6 bases, with 5 bases between them. This library used approximately 390 ng RNA and molecular barcoded adaptors spanning alpha/delta and beta/gamma chains. TCRdb passed the reads through MiXCR, listing each CDR3 protein once. The sample records around 130,000 distinct CDR3 sequences, about 13% being singletons. This sequence joins TRBV7-2 and TRBJ1-4, with D unclear. This TCR was sampled from a donor at least 40 years old with multiple myeloma. Sequencing used a population of CD138-negative cells sorted from bone marrow. The CDR3 DNA follows: TGTGCCAGCAGGTCGGATGAAAAACTGTTTTTT. Its protein product is CASRSDEKLFF.